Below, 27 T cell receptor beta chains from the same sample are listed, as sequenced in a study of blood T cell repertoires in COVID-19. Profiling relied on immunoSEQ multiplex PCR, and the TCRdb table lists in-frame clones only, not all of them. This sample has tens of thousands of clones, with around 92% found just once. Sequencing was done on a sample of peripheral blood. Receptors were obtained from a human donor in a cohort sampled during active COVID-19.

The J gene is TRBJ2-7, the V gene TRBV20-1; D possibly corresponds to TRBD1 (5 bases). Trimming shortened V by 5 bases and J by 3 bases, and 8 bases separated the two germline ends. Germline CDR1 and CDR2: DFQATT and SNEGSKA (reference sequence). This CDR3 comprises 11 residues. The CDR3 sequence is CSASRDYEQYF. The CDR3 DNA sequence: TGCAGTGCTTCCAGGGACTACGAGCAGTACTTC.

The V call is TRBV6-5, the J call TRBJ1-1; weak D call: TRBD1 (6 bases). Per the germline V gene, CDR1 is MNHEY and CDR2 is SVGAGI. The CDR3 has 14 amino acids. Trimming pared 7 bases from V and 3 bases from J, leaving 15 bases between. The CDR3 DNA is TGTGCCAGCATCCCCTGGACAGACTACACTGAAGCTTTCTTT. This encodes CASIPWTDYTEAFF.

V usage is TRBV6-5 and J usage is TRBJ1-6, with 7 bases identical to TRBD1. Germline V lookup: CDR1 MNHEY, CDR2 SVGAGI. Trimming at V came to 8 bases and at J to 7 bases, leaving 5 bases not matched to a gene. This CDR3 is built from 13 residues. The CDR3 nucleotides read TGTGCCAGCGGGGCGACAGGGAATTCACCCCTCCACTTT. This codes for CASGATGNSPLHF.

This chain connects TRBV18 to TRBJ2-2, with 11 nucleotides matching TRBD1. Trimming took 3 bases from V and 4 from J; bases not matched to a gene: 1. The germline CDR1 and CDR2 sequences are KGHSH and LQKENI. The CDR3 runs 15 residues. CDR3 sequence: CASSPDRGRTGELFF. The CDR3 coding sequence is TGTGCCAGCTCACCGGACAGGGGGCGCACCGGGGAGCTGTTTTTT.

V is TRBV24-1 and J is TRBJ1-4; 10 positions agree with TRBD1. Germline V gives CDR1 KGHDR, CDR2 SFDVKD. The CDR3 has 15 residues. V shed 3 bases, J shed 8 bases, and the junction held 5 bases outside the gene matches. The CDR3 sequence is CATSDTGTGEEKLFF. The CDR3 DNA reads TGTGCCACCAGTGATACTGGGACAGGGGAGGAAAAACTGTTTTTT.

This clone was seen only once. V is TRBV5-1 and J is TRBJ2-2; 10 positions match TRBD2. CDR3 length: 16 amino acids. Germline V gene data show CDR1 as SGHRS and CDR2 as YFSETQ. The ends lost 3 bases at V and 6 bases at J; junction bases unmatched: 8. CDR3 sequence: CASSWTGTSVSGELFF. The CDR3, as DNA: TGCGCCAGCAGCTGGACCGGGACTAGCGTCTCCGGGGAGCTGTTTTTT.

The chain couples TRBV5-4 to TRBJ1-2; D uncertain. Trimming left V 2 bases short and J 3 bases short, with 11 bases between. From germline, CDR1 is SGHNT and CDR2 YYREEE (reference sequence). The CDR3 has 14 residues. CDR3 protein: CASSFAGIDYGYTF. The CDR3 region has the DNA TGTGCCAGCAGCTTCGCAGGTATCGACTATGGCTACACCTTC.

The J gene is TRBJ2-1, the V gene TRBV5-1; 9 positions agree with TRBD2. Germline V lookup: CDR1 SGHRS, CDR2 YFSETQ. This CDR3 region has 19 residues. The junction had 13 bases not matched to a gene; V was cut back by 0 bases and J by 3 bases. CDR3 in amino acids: CASSLVLVSGRSSYNEQFF. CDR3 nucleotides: TGCGCCAGCAGCTTGGTCCTGGTTAGCGGGAGAAGCAGCTACAATGAGCAGTTCTTC.

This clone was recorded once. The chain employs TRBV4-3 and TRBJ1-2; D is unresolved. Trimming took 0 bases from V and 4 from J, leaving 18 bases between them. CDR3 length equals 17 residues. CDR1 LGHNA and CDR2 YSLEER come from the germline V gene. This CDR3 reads CASSQDVWAGEGYGYTF. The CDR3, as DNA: TGCGCCAGCAGCCAAGACGTATGGGCAGGTGAAGGCTATGGCTACACCTTC.

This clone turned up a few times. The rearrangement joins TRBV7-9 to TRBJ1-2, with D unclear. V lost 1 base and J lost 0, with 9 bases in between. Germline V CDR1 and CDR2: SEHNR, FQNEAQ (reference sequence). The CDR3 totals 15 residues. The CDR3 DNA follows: TGTGCCAGCAGCTTAGTCGCGGGGACTAACTATGGCTACACCTTC. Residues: CASSLVAGTNYGYTF.

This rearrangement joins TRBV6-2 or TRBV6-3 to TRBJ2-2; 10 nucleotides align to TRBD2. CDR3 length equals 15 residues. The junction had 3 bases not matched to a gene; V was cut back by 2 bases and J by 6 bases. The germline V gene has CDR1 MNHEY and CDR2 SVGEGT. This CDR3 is CASSYSLAGAGELFF. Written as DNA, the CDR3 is TGTGCCAGCAGTTACAGTCTAGCGGGAGCCGGGGAGCTGTTTTTT.

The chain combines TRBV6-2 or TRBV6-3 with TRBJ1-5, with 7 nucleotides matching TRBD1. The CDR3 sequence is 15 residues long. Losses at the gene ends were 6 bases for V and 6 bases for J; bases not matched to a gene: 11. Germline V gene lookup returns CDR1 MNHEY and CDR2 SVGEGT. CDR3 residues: CASSQGGRGVQPQHF. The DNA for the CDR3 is TGTGCCAGCAGCCAGGGGGGCAGGGGGGTTCAGCCCCAGCATTTT.

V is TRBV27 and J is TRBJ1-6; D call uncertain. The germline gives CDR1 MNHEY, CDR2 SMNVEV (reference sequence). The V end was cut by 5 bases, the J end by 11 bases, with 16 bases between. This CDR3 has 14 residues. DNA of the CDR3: TGTGCCAGCAGTCAGAGGGCGGGCAGTGCACCCCTCCACTTT. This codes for CASSQRAGSAPLHF.

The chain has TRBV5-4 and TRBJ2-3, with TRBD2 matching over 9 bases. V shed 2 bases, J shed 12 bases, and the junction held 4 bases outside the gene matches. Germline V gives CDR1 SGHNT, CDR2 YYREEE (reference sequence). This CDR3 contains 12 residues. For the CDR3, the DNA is TGTGCCAGCAGCTTCGGCGGGACTAGCCAGTATTTT. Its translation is CASSFGGTSQYF.

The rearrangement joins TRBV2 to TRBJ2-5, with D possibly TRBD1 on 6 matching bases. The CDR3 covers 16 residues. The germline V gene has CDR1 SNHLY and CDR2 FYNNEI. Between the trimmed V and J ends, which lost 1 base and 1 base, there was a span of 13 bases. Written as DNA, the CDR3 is TGTGCCAGCAGTGAAGGCCTCCTAGGGGGCCAAGAGACCCAGTACTTC. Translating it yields CASSEGLLGGQETQYF.

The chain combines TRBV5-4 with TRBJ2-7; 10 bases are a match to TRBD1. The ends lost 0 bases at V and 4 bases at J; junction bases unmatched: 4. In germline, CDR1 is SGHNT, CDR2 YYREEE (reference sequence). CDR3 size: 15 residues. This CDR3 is CASSLGGQGVYEQYF. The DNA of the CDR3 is TGTGCCAGCAGCTTGGGTGGACAGGGGGTTTACGAGCAGTACTTC.

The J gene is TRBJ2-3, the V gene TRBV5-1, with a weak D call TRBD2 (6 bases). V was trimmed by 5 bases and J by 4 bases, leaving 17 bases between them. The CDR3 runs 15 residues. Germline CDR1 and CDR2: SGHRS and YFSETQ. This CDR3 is CASRAGGSSSDTQYF. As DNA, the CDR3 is TGCGCCAGCAGGGCCGGGGGTTCCTCATCAGATACGCAGTATTTT.

CDR3 region: CASSRWTSGASSYNEQFF. In nucleotides, the CDR3 is TGCGCCAGCAGCCGATGGACTAGCGGGGCCAGCTCCTACAATGAGCAGTTCTTC. The chain uses TRBV5-1 and TRBJ2-1; TRBD2 matches at 12 bases. This CDR3 has 18 residues. V gave up 4 bases and J gave up 0 bases; unmatched junction bases: 8. Germline CDR1 reads SGHRS; CDR2 reads YFSETQ. The variable domain in full, with the rest retrieved from reference TRBV5-1 and TRBJ2-1, is KAGVTQTPRYLIKTRGQQVTLSCSPISGHRSVSWYQQTPGQGLQFLFEYFSETQRNKGNFPGRFSGRQFSNSRSEMNVSTLELGDSALYLCASSRWTSGASSYNEQFFGPGTRLTVL.

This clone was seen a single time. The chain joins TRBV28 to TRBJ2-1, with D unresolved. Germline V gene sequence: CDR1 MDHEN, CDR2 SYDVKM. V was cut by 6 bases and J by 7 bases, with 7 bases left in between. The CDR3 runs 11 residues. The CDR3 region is CASSPVNEQFF. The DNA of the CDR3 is TGTGCCAGCAGCCCTGTAAATGAGCAGTTCTTC.

The CDR3 loop is CASSSLATKADTQYF. In nucleotides, the CDR3 is TGTGCCAGCAGCTCTCTAGCTACCAAGGCAGATACGCAGTATTTT. V gene TRBV7-3 combines with J gene TRBJ2-3; possible D gene TRBD2, 5 bases. The CDR3 covers 15 residues. Germline-derived CDR1 and CDR2 are SGHTA and FQGTGA. V was trimmed by 4 bases and J by 4 bases, leaving 15 bases between them.

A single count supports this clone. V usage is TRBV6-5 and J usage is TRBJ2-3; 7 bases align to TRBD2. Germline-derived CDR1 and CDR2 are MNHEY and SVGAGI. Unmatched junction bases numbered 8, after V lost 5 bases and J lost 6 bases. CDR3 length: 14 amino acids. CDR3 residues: CASSPGGGEDTQYF. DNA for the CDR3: TGTGCCAGCAGTCCGGGGGGAGGGGAGGATACGCAGTATTTT.

The CDR3 bases are TGCGCCAGCAGCTTGCAAGCGGGGCGAGGGTACGGCGAGCAGTACTTC. Translated, it gives CASSLQAGRGYGEQYF. The gene calls are TRBV5-1 and TRBJ2-7, with 7 nucleotides matching TRBD2. Germline V lookup: CDR1 SGHRS, CDR2 YFSETQ. The ends lost 1 base at V and 6 bases at J; junction bases unmatched: 13. This CDR3 has 16 amino acids.

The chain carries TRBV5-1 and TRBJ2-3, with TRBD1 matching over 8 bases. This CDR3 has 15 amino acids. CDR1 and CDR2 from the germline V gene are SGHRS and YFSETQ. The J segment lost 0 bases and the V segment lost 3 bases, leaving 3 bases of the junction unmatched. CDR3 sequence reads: CASSSGDRSTDTQYF. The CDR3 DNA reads TGCGCCAGCAGCTCGGGGGACAGGAGCACAGATACGCAGTATTTT.

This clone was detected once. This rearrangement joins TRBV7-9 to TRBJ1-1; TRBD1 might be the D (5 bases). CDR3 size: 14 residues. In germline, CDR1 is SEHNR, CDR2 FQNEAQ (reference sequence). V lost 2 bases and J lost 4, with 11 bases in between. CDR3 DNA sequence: TGTGCCAGCAGCTTACAGGGAAGGGTCACTGAAGCTTTCTTT. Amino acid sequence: CASSLQGRVTEAFF.

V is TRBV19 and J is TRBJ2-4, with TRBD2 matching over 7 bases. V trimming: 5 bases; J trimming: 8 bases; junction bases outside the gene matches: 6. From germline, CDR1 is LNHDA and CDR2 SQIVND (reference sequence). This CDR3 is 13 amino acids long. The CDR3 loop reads CASSAPSGDIQYF. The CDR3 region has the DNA TGTGCCAGTAGTGCACCAAGCGGGGACATTCAGTACTTC.

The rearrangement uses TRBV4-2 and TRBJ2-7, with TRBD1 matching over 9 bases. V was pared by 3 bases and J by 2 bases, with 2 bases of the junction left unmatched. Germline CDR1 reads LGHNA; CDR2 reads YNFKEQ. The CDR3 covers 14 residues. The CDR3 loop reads CASSHRTGAYEQYF. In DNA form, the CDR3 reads TGTGCCAGCAGCCACCGGACAGGGGCCTACGAGCAGTACTTC.

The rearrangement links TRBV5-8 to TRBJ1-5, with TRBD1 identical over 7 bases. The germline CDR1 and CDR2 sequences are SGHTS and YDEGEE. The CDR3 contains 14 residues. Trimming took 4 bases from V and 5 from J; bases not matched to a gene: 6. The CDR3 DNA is TGTGCCAGCAGCGGGGGACAGATTGATCAGCCCCAGCATTTT. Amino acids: CASSGGQIDQPQHF.